This is a list of T cell receptor beta chains from one sample in a study of beta chain features in type 1 diabetes. Using immunoSEQ multiplex PCR, the repertoire was profiled, and TCRdb retains in-frame clones only, with some absent. The repertoire has around 500,000 clones, approximately 10% of them found once; the top ten carry less than 0.06%. What was sequenced was naive CD4+ T cells from blood. These receptors all stem from a woman between 18 and 30 years old in good health. The CDR3 runs from the conserved cysteine through the conserved F or W. A D gene is named only where the DNA matches it firmly. Clone size is given for some rows only: seen once, a few or many times, or a class if the clone is expanded.

d_gene | j_gene | abundance | v_gene | CDR3aa | CDR3nt
- | TRBJ1-2 | few | TRBV30 | CAWSVGGLGYTF | TGTGCCTGGAGTGTGGGAGGGTTGGGCTACACCTTC
- | TRBJ2-7 | - | TRBV18 | CASSPPTGFYEQYF | TGTGCCAGCTCACCACCAACAGGGTTCTACGAGCAGTACTTC
TRBD2 | TRBJ2-2 | - | TRBV7-2 | CASSPGLVGELFF | TGTGCCAGCAGCCCGGGACTAGTTGGGGAGCTGTTTTTT
- | TRBJ2-3 | - | TRBV27 | CASRLGGLSTDTQYF | TGTGCCAGCAGGTTGGGTGGGCTTAGCACAGATACGCAGTATTTT
- | TRBJ1-4 | - | TRBV9 | CASSISGGGEKLFF | TGTGCCAGCAGCATCTCTGGGGGAGGTGAAAAACTGTTTTTT
- | TRBJ2-7 | few | TRBV5-1 | CASSFGGPSYEQYF | TGCGCCAGCAGCTTCGGCGGACCCTCCTACGAGCAGTACTTC
- | TRBJ1-6 | - | TRBV9 | CASSVDGRANSPLHF | TGTGCCAGCAGCGTAGACGGCAGGGCTAATTCACCCCTCCACTTT
- | TRBJ2-1 | - | TRBV5-4 | CASSLRSNNEQFF | TGTGCCAGCAGCTTGCGGTCCAACAATGAGCAGTTCTTC
TRBD1 | TRBJ1-1 | few | TRBV10-3 | CAVTGQYTEAFF | TGTGCCGTAACGGGACAGTACACTGAAGCTTTCTTT
- | TRBJ1-4 | - | TRBV6-6 | CASSYGGATNEKLFF | TGTGCCAGCAGTTATGGAGGAGCAACTAATGAAAAACTGTTTTTT
- | TRBJ2-7 | - | TRBV11-1 | CASSQGAYEQYF | TGTGCCAGCAGCCAAGGGGCCTACGAGCAGTACTTC
- | TRBJ1-5 | few | TRBV18 | CASSPIESNQPQHF | TGTGCCAGCTCACCTATAGAAAGCAATCAGCCCCAGCATTTT
TRBD1 | TRBJ2-2 | few | TRBV5-4 | CATRTGEPGELFF | TGTGCCACCAGGACAGGGGAACCCGGGGAGCTGTTTTTT
- | TRBJ1-1 | few | TRBV11-3 | CASSARQGNTEAFF | TGTGCCAGCAGCGCCCGGCAGGGGAACACTGAAGCTTTCTTT
- | TRBJ2-3 | few | TRBV30 | CAWNTDTQYF | TGTGCCTGGAACACAGATACGCAGTATTTT
- | TRBJ1-5 | few | TRBV2 | CASSERGGIQPQHF | TGTGCCAGCAGTGAGAGGGGAGGAATTCAGCCCCAGCATTTT
- | TRBJ1-2 | - | TRBV4-1 | CASSQPGAGNYGYTF | TGCGCCAGCAGCCAACCTGGAGCAGGGAACTATGGCTACACCTTC
TRBD2 | TRBJ2-5 | - | TRBV7-9 | CASSLWTSVETQYF | TGTGCCAGCAGCTTATGGACTAGCGTGGAGACCCAGTACTTC
TRBD2 | TRBJ2-7 | - | TRBV4-1 | CASSRLAGVPYEQYF | TGCGCCAGCAGCCGACTAGCGGGAGTTCCCTACGAGCAGTACTTC
- | TRBJ2-6 | - | TRBV28 | CASINSGANVLTF | TGTGCCAGCATTAACTCTGGGGCCAACGTCCTGACTTTC
TRBD1 | TRBJ1-1 | - | TRBV19 | CATRPPRQGRTEAFF | TGTGCCACCCGCCCTCCCCGACAGGGAAGAACTGAAGCTTTCTTT
- | TRBJ2-2 | - | TRBV14 | CASSEGYGPGELFF | TGTGCCAGCAGCGAGGGTTACGGGCCCGGGGAGCTGTTTTTT
- | TRBJ1-4 | few | TRBV2 | CASRRQPNEKLFF | TGTGCCAGTAGGCGGCAGCCGAATGAAAAACTGTTTTTT
TRBD1 | TRBJ2-3 | - | TRBV29-1 | CSGGQGAPSDTQYF | TGCAGCGGGGGACAGGGGGCGCCCTCAGATACGCAGTATTTT
TRBD1 | TRBJ2-4 | - | TRBV18 | CASSPARGQNIQYF | TGTGCCAGCTCACCCGCCAGGGGGCAAAACATTCAGTACTTC